The rows below give T cell receptor beta chains drawn from one sample of a study of somatic mutations in cytotoxic T cells in rheumatoid arthritis. Method: immunoSEQ multiplex PCR; TCRdb's copy keeps in-frame clones and lacks some. The sample has about 14,000 clones; about 68% are singletons. The material sequenced was CD8+ T cells sorted from blood. Receptors were obtained from an adult with rheumatoid arthritis. Each CDR3 is given with its conserved first and last residue. The order of the fields is J gene, clone size, V gene, D gene, CDR3 DNA, CDR3 protein. The D gene is left open where the match is weak. Expanded clones get a size class; other rows say once, few or many, or leave the size out.

>TRBJ2-7|NA|TRBV5-6|NA
TGTGCCAGCAGCTTGGCGGGGAGGCAGCAGTACTTC
CASSLAGRQQYF
>TRBJ2-7|NA|TRBV19|TRBD1
TGTGCCAGTAGTCCAGGACAGGTCTACGAGCAGTACTTC
CASSPGQVYEQYF
>TRBJ1-4|NA|TRBV5-4|TRBD1
TGTGCCAGCAGCTTGGTAGGGGGCGGAACTAATGAAAAACTGTTTTTT
CASSLVGGGTNEKLFF
>TRBJ2-3|few|TRBV19|NA
TGTGCCAGTAGTATAGGCGCGAATACGCAGTATTTT
CASSIGANTQYF
>TRBJ2-3|medium-sized|TRBV7-9|NA
TGTGCCAGCAGCCCCGATTTGGGGTCGGCCGAGGATACGCAGTATTTT
CASSPDLGSAEDTQYF
>TRBJ2-7|NA|TRBV28|TRBD2
TGTGCCAGCAGTTTTCTAGCGGGGAAGCAGTACTTC
CASSFLAGKQYF
>TRBJ2-1|NA|TRBV4-1|NA
TGCGCCAGCAGCCTAGGGGGGCTGAACAATGAGCAGTTCTTC
CASSLGGLNNEQFF
>TRBJ2-1|few|TRBV5-1|TRBD2
TGCGCCAGCAGCTGGGGGGGAAATGAGCAGTTCTTC
CASSWGGNEQFF
>TRBJ1-1|medium-sized|TRBV28|TRBD1
TGTGCCAGCAGCTACAGGGGCAGGCGCACTGAAGCTTTCTTT
CASSYRGRRTEAFF
>TRBJ2-3|NA|TRBV28|TRBD2
TGTGCCAGCAGTTTATCGACACTCAAGCGGGGGGGACCTAGCACAGATACGCAGTATTTT
CASSLSTLKRGGPSTDTQYF
>TRBJ1-4|NA|TRBV28|NA
TGTGCCAGCAGGACCTGGGGGGTAGGTGGAATGTTTTTT
CASRTWGVGGMFF
>TRBJ2-7|NA|TRBV28|NA
TGTGCCAGCAGTACGTCCGGGACAAACTACGAGCAGTACTTC
CASSTSGTNYEQYF
>TRBJ2-2|NA|TRBV28|TRBD1
TGTGCCAGCAGTACTGGCCCTTCAGGGGGCGACACCGGGGAGCTGTTTTTT
CASSTGPSGGDTGELFF
>TRBJ2-7|NA|TRBV5-1|TRBD1
TGCGCCAGCAGCAGGGGACAGGGCGCCTACGAGCAGTACTTC
CASSRGQGAYEQYF
>TRBJ1-1|NA|TRBV10-3|NA
TGTGCCATCAGTGAAAAGAACACTGAAGCTTTCTTT
CAISEKNTEAFF
>TRBJ2-7|NA|TRBV2|TRBD2
TGTGCCAGCAGTGTTCGACTAGCGGGGCACGAGCAGTACTTC
CASSVRLAGHEQYF
>TRBJ2-5|NA|TRBV4-1|NA
TGCGCCAGCAGCCAAGAACCGGGGGTGGGAGAGACCCAGTACTTC
CASSQEPGVGETQYF
>TRBJ1-4|NA|TRBV6-6|NA
TGTGCCAGCAGCAATACACGAGCGGGGGGAGGAAAACTGTTTTTT
CASSNTRAGGGKLFF
>TRBJ1-5|NA|TRBV6-6|TRBD1
TGTGCCAGCACCAAGTCAGGGGGTGATCCGCCCCAGCATTTT
CASTKSGGDPPQHF
>TRBJ2-5|once|TRBV21-1|NA
TGTGCCAGCAGCATTCTTCGGGGGACAGAGACCCAGTACTTC
CASSILRGTETQYF
>TRBJ1-1|NA|TRBV9|TRBD1
TGTGCCAGCAGCGCCCATCCGGGACAGGGGCGAACCACTGAAGCTTTCTTT
CASSAHPGQGRTTEAFF
>TRBJ2-1|once|TRBV19|TRBD2
TGTGCCAGTAGTATGGGAGGGACCCCCTACAATGAGCAGTTCTTC
CASSMGGTPYNEQFF
>TRBJ2-5|once|TRBV10-2|TRBD2
TGCGCCAGCAGTGAGTCGGGACTAGCGGTGGGAGAGACCCAGTACTTC
CASSESGLAVGETQYF
>TRBJ2-7|NA|TRBV19|NA
TGTGCCAGTAGTATAGACTCTACCGCAGGGCACCACGAGCAGTACTTC
CASSIDSTAGHHEQYF
>TRBJ2-7|NA|TRBV15|TRBD1
TGTGCCACCAGCATAGACAGGGGGGAGTACGAGCAGTACTTC
CATSIDRGEYEQYF
>TRBJ1-2|few|TRBV6-5|NA
TGTGCCAGCAGTTACGCCGGCGGTGGCTACACCTTC
CASSYAGGGYTF
>TRBJ1-2|NA|TRBV5-4|NA
TGTGCCAGCAGCTGGCGGGGTGCCGAGACCTTC
CASSWRGAETF
>TRBJ2-5|NA|TRBV28|NA
TGTGCCAGCAGTTCCCCCCGCAAGTACCAAGAGACCCAGTACTTC
CASSSPRKYQETQYF
>TRBJ1-1|few|TRBV6-1|TRBD1
TGTGCCAGTACACAGGGGGCGGAAACTGAAGCTTTCTTT
CASTQGAETEAFF
>TRBJ2-7|NA|TRBV4-1|NA
TGCGCCAGCAGCTTCGCCCTCGGCCCCTCCTACGAGCAGTACTTC
CASSFALGPSYEQYF
>TRBJ2-5|NA|TRBV5-5|NA
TGTGCCAGCAGCTTGATGGCTTTCCAAGAGACCCAGTACTTC
CASSLMAFQETQYF
>TRBJ1-4|NA|TRBV18|NA
TGTGCCAGCTCACCAGGGGAAGGTCGGGAAAAACTGTTTTTT
CASSPGEGREKLFF
>TRBJ2-1|NA|TRBV9|NA
TGTGCCAGCAGCGTAGGGGTTAATGAGCAGTTCTTC
CASSVGVNEQFF
>TRBJ1-4|NA|TRBV6-7|NA
TGCTCCAAGGATGGTAATGAAAAACTGTTTTTT
CSKDGNEKLFF
>TRBJ2-2|NA|TRBV5-4|TRBD1
TGTGCCAGCAGCTCTCCGGGACAGGGTCTCACCGGGGAGCTGTTTTTT
CASSSPGQGLTGELFF